This TCR beta chain is from a study of CD8+ T cells in alopecia areata. Extraction of RNA preceded its reverse transcription into cDNA, which served as the sequencing template. Profiling relied on immunoSEQ multiplex PCR, and the TCRdb table lists in-frame clones only, not all of them. Among about 140,000 clones listed, about 54% were seen once. Germline CDR1 and CDR2: SGDLS and YYNGEE. Between the trimmed V and J ends, which lost 4 bases and 0 bases, there was a span of 11 bases. The CDR3 has 15 residues. Sequences were obtained from CD4+ T cells sorted from blood. This chain links TRBV9 with TRBJ2-1; D might be TRBD1 (6 bases). The clonotype was recovered from a human donor in good health. The CDR3 DNA is TGTGCCAGCAGCCCAGGGGTGGGCTCCTACAATGAGCAGTTCTTC. Its translation is CASSPGVGSYNEQFF. Combining the CDR3 with reference TRBV9 and TRBJ2-1 gives the whole variable domain DSGVTQTPKHLITATGQRVTLRCSPRSGDLSVYWYQQSLDQGLQFLIQYYNGEERAKGNILERFSAQQFPDLHSELNLSSLELGDSALYFCASSPGVGSYNEQFFGPGTRLTVL.